The clone carrying this T cell receptor beta chain has a count of ten or more. The sample is drawn from a study of regulatory T cells in long-lasting Graves disease. Germline V lookup: CDR1 MNHNS, CDR2 SASEGT. Trimming removed 6 bases from V and 4 bases from J; junction bases left unmatched: 14. The length of the CDR3 is 17 residues. Regarding time point: persistent/refractory GD, antithyroid drugs over 5 years with positive TRAb. There was RNA extracted from PBMCs, and the TCR library was made from it. Investigators prepared the TCR beta libraries by applying iRepertoire HTBI primers and Arm-PCR of CDR3 regions. TCRdb independently ran MiXCR on the multiplex PCR reads; one entry per CDR3 protein. The sample contains about 660,000 distinct CDR3 sequences, 25% to 35% of which appear only once.

The material was peripheral blood mononuclear cells (PBMCs), obtained when the disease was refractory, from a patient treated with antithyroid drugs. The receptor was derived from a female donor with Graves disease. This chain uses TRBV6-1 with TRBJ2-7; 11 nucleotides line up with TRBD1. For the CDR3, the DNA is TGTGCCAGCAGAGAGGTATTCCGGACAGGGGGCTTGTACGAGCAGTACTTC. This codes for CASREVFRTGGLYEQYF.